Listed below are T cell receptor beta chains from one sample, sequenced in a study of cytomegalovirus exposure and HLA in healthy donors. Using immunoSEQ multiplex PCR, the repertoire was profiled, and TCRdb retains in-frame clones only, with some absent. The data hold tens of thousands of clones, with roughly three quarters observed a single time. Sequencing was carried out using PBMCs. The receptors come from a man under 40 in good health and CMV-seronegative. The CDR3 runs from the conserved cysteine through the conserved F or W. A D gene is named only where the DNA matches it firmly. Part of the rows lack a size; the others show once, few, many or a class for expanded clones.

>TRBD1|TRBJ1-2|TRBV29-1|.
CSVDRQGGGYTF
TGCAGCGTTGATAGGCAGGGGGGTGGCTACACCTTC
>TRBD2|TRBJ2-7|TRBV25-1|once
CASCAGDGEQYF
TGTGCCAGCTGCGCGGGGGATGGCGAGCAGTACTTC
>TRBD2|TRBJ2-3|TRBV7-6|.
CASSPRTSGYTDTQYF
TGTGCCAGCAGCCCCCGGACTAGCGGGTACACAGATACGCAGTATTTT
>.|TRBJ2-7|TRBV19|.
CASSPPGETYEQYF
TGTGCCAGTAGTCCCCCGGGAGAGACCTACGAGCAGTACTTC
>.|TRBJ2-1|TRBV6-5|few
CASRRQRNSYNEQFF
TGTGCCAGCAGGCGACAGAGAAACTCCTACAATGAGCAGTTCTTC
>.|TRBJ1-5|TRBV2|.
CASSPEGADQPQHF
TGTGCCAGCAGTCCGGAAGGGGCGGATCAGCCCCAGCATTTT
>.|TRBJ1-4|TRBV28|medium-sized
CASIRSGAEEKLFF
TGTGCCAGCATCCGGTCAGGGGCCGAAGAAAAACTGTTTTTT
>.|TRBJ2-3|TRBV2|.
CASSETSYRASTDTQYF
TGTGCCAGCAGTGAAACCTCATACAGGGCCAGCACAGATACGCAGTATTTT
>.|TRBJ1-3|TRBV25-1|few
CASSLLGNTIYF
TGTGCCAGCTCCCTTCTTGGAAACACCATATATTTT
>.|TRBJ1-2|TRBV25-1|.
CASNGQRDGYTF
TGTGCCAGCAACGGGCAGCGGGATGGCTACACCTTC
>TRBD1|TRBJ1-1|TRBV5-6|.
CASSIFSGTGDTEAFF
TGTGCCAGCAGCATTTTCTCCGGGACAGGGGACACTGAAGCTTTCTTT
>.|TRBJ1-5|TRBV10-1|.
CASSYDRNQPQHF
TGCGCCAGCAGTTATGACAGAAATCAGCCCCAGCATTTT
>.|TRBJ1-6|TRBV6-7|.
CASRIQYNSPLHF
TGTGCCAGCAGGATACAGTATAATTCACCCCTCCACTTT
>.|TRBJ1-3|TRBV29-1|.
CSVGKGPQGRNTIYF
TGCAGCGTTGGAAAGGGGCCCCAGGGTCGAAACACCATATATTTT
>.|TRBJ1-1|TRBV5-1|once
CASMNQGNTEAFF
TGCGCCAGCATGAACCAGGGGAACACTGAAGCTTTCTTT
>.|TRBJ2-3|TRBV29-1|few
CSEGSATDTQYF
TGCAGCGAGGGGTCCGCAACGGATACGCAGTATTTT
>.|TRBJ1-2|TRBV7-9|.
CASSLGQGSGYTF
TGTGCCAGCAGCTTAGGGCAGGGGAGCGGCTACACCTTC
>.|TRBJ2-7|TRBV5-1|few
CASSPSPGSDEQYF
TGCGCCAGCAGCCCTAGTCCGGGTTCGGACGAGCAGTACTTC
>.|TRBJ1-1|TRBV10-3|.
CAISEGGEGMNTEAFF
TGTGCCATCAGTGAAGGGGGGGAGGGAATGAACACTGAAGCTTTCTTT
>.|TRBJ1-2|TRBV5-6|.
CASSLPQNYGYTF
TGTGCCAGCAGCTTGCCACAGAACTATGGCTACACCTTC
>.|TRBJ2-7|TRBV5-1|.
CASRTDYYEQYF
TGCGCCAGCAGAACAGATTACTACGAGCAGTACTTC
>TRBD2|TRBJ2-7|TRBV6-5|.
CASSRLAGVSYEQYF
TGTGCCAGCTCGCGACTAGCGGGCGTATCCTACGAGCAGTACTTC
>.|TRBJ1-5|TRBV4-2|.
CASSQDRRGGNQPQHF
TGTGCCAGCAGCCAAGATCGAAGGGGAGGTAATCAGCCCCAGCATTTT
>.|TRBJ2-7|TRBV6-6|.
CASSPTGSSYEQYF
TGTGCCAGCAGCCCGACAGGCAGCTCCTACGAGCAGTACTTC
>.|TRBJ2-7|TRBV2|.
CASGGTAGSTGEQYF
TGTGCCAGCGGCGGGACGGCGGGGTCGACGGGCGAGCAGTACTTC
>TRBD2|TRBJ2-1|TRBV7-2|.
CASSTPAGGNEQFF
TGTGCCAGCAGCACCCCAGCGGGGGGCAATGAGCAGTTCTTC
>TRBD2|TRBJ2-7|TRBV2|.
CASRGLASSSYEQYF
TGTGCCAGCAGGGGACTAGCGTCTAGCTCCTACGAGCAGTACTTC
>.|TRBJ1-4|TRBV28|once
CASTRGEDWKLFF
TGTGCCAGCACTCGGGGGGAAGATTGGAAACTGTTTTTT
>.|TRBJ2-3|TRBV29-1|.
CSVDLASTQYF
TGCAGCGTTGATCTAGCTTCGACGCAGTATTTT
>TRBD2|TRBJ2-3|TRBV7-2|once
CASSPGLAGGQDTQYF
TGTGCCAGCAGCCCCGGACTAGCGGGGGGTCAGGATACGCAGTATTTT
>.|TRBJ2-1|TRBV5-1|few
CASRPGGYNEQFF
TGCGCCAGCAGACCAGGAGGTTACAATGAGCAGTTCTTC
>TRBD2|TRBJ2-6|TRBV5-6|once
CASSSGLAEGVSGANVLTF
TGTGCCAGCAGCTCGGGACTAGCGGAGGGGGTCTCTGGGGCCAACGTCCTGACTTTC
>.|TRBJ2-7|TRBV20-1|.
CSARSYEQYF
TGCAGTGCTAGATCCTACGAGCAGTACTTC
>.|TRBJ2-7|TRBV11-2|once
CASSLSPGQVYEQYF
TGTGCCAGCAGCCTCTCACCGGGACAAGTATACGAGCAGTACTTC
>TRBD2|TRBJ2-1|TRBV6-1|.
CASSSSGRHNEQFF
TGTGCCAGCAGCTCTAGCGGGAGACACAATGAGCAGTTCTTC
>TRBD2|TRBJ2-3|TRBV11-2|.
CASSATSGVKYF
TGTGCCAGCAGCGCTACTAGCGGAGTAAAGTATTTT
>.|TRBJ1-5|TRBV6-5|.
CASSTYSNQPQHF
TGTGCCAGCAGTACATATAGCAATCAGCCCCAGCATTTT